This T cell receptor beta chain was recorded in a study of shared clonotypes between healthy human individuals (dated by TCRdb to 2019 to 2021). For the study in its entirety: A couple of women and a few men aged 18 to 49 years were included in the cohort. For each donor, CD4 naive and CD4 memory were each run on three plates, CD8 naive on two plates, and CD8 memory on one plate. The study deeply sequenced blood TCR repertoires of several healthy adults to estimate repertoire size and the extent of clonotype sharing between individuals. To increase sequencing depth and limit assay-specific biases, different laboratories used diverse techniques to prepare libraries and sequence TCR repertoires. Between about 0.94 and 8.9 billion PBMCs per donor were obtained by leukapheresis.

Details on this clone: Its antigen has not been determined. Nothing much larger sits one base from this clone, and base qualities are not available.

Healthy HIV-negative adults with no recently reported acute infections or vaccinations were included as donors. All donors were Caucasian adults living in Nashville, Tennessee, USA. CD4+ T cells were enriched by magnetic negative selection; naive cells were then positively selected on CD45RA, and the negative fraction formed the memory subset. Blood was collected by leukapheresis, and PBMCs were isolated by Ficoll-Histopaque density gradient centrifugation and then cryopreserved in liquid nitrogen vapor phase. Analytical flow cytometry was used to check the purity and quantity of every magnetically sorted T cell population. Genomic DNA was isolated from every sorted fraction and measured by UV absorbance on a Nanodrop 2000c. What the work shows at the level of the full study, not this receptor alone: Pairwise subsampling indicated that sequencing depth was expected to affect the degree of clonotype sharing among donors. Naive subsets generally had larger estimated clonotype richness than memory subsets did. Only blood was sampled, and tissue TCR repertoires likely differ from those in blood. Higher generation probabilities were observed for clonotypes shared by all four sorted-subset donors than for non-shared clonotypes. Even with the large sequencing depth, rarefaction of the sorted-subset datasets indicated that sequencing was incomplete. Across a handful of donors, approximately 5% of naive CD4, roughly 3.5% of naive CD8, 2.3% of memory CD4, and roughly 0.4% of memory CD8 clonotypes were shared. The small number of donors limited the genetic and exposure-history diversity represented.

V loses 5 bases, J loses 4 bases, and the germline ends lie 10 bases apart. From a lookup of the germline V gene, CDR1 and CDR2 are SGHRS and YFSETQ. From cysteine to phenylalanine, the CDR3 is 13 amino acids long. Here the CDR3 DNA is all that survives: 39 bases in frame from base 1. Using the deep immunoSEQ assay, TCR CDR3 regions were amplified from genomic DNA by multiplex PCR. Genomic DNA extracted from each cell subset was distributed evenly over all wells of several immunoSEQ 96-well plates, and each plate served as one replicate. For sorted subsets, each replicate PCR was loaded with 150 to 250 ng genomic DNA, equivalent to some 27,000 T cell genomes. Purified libraries were quantified with a Qubit 3.0 fluorometer, sized on a Bioanalyzer 2100, and re-quantified with the KAPA Library Quantification kit. Every immunoSEQ 96-well plate was sequenced on a dedicated single-read 150-cycle Illumina NextSeq 550 flow cell. In the original analysis: Because the immunoSEQ output held only junctional sequences and lacked quality scores, the filtering could not match the filtering applied to full-length reads. To assign V/J genes and CDR3, sequences were annotated using PyIR, a Python wrapper for IgBLAST v1.9, with IMGT germline references. Reads were removed for weak V/J assignments (E-value above 1e-6), missing CDR3, stop codons, out-of-frame junctions, or ambiguous translated residues. V3J clonotypes were defined by identical inferred V gene, J gene, and CDR3 amino acid sequence. Percentage overlap between repertoires was computed as shared unique clonotypes divided by the size of the smaller repertoire. Three approaches were used to assess repertoire richness: RTK rarefaction, the Chao1 estimator, and Recon v2.1 estimates of unobserved clonotypes. OLGA was used to compute generation probabilities for all TCRbeta clonotypes that the gDNA method yielded from a handful of donors. TCRdb limited this immuneACCESS table to in-frame rearrangements with V and J called. A share of clones is missing; checked studies link under half to unresolved V genes, and the rest is unexplained. That table gives V, J and clone size, and the DNA gave D and trimming. The sample records approximately 1.1 million clones, around 78% of which are singletons. The leading ten clones occupy 0.5% to 0.6% of the sample.

This TCR came from a man aged 18 to 30 in good health. Some clones in this sample may be carry-over from other donors' samples. Recombination connected TRBV5-1 to TRBJ2-1, with no confidently assigned D gene. The specimen sequenced was memory CD4+ T cells from PBMCs. Reading the label with the study, this specimen's cell subset or site is: CD45RA-negative fraction. The CDR3 protein: CASRLDQYNEQFF. The bases are TGCGCCAGCAGGTTAGACCAGTACAATGAGCAGTTCTTC.